This T cell receptor beta chain was documented in a study of OX40 agonist ivuxolimab in advanced cancers. Study-wide background: The treatment was a fully human IgG2 OX40 agonist, ivuxolimab.

Produced via immunoSEQ multiplex PCR; TCRdb's table is partial and in-frame only. The sample carries approximately 120,000 clones, about nine tenths recorded once. V dropped 7 bases and J dropped 0 bases, with 11 bases sitting between them. Germline V gives CDR1 LNHDA, CDR2 SQIVND (reference sequence). The CDR3 totals 14 residues. The source was CD4+ or CD8+ T cells sorted from blood, collected in a trial of the OX40 agonist ivuxolimab. This clonotype originated in an adult with an advanced solid tumor such as melanoma, head and neck, liver or kidney cancer. This rearrangement joins TRBV19 to TRBJ2-3; D unresolved. CDR3 nucleotides: TGTGCCAGTACTACATCCGTTAGCACAGATACGCAGTATTTT. Protein product: CASTTSVSTDTQYF. Looking up the rest from reference TRBV19 and TRBJ2-3 gives the full variable domain: DGGITQSPKYLFRKEGQNVTLSCEQNLNHDAMYWYRQDPGQGLRLIYYSQIVNDFQKGDIAEGYSVSREKKESFPLTVTSAQKNPTAFYLCASTTSVSTDTQYFGPGTRLTVL.